This T cell receptor (beta chain) was recorded in a study of blood T cell repertoires in COVID-19. Across the whole study: The United States, Italy and Spain were the sources of the acute and convalescent COVID-19 samples. PBMCs, B-cell-depleted T cells, or T cells were the source of the cDNA or gDNA that made up the material.

V was clipped by 9 bases and J by 7 bases, with 19 bases between them. Germline V gene data show CDR1 as SNHLY and CDR2 as FYNNEI. The CDR3 contains 14 residues. Repertoires were generated with immunoSEQ multiplex PCR, while TCRdb's copy carries only in-frame clones and drops some. The sample contains 300,000 or so clones, over 75% of which appear only once. The chain employs TRBV2 and TRBJ2-1; D perhaps matches TRBD2 (6 bases). Sequencing was performed on peripheral blood. The TCR sequence derives from a woman aged 45-65 years who had recovered from COVID-19. The CDR3 here is CASLQTPGGNEQFF. The DNA of the CDR3 is TGTGCCAGTTTGCAGACCCCTGGGGGGAATGAGCAGTTCTTC.